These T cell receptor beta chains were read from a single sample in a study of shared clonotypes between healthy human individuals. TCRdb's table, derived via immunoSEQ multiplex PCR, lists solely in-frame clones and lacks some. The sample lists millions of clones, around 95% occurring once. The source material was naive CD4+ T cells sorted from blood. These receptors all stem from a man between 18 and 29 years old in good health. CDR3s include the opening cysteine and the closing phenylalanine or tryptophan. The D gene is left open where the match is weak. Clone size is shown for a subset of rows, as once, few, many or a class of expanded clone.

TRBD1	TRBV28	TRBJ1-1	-	CASSYRQGLRTEAFF	TGTGCCAGCAGTTACAGACAGGGTTTACGGACTGAAGCTTTCTTT
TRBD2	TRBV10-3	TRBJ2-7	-	CAISASSGHYEQYF	TGTGCCATCAGTGCCTCTAGCGGGCACTACGAGCAGTACTTC
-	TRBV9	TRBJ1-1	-	CASSALERGTEAFF	TGTGCCAGCAGCGCCTTGGAGAGGGGCACTGAAGCTTTCTTT
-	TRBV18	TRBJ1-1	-	CASSHADVGTEAFF	TGTGCCAGCTCTCACGCGGACGTGGGCACTGAAGCTTTCTTT
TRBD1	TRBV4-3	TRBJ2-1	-	CASSQDSGGSYNEQFF	TGCGCCAGCAGCCAAGATTCAGGGGGCTCCTACAATGAGCAGTTCTTC
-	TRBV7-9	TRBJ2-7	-	CASSLLWGLGEQYF	TGTGCCAGCAGCTTACTTTGGGGGCTGGGAGAGCAGTACTTC
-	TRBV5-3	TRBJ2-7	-	CARSSGLSDHEQYF	TGTGCCAGAAGCTCGGGCCTTAGCGACCACGAGCAGTACTTC
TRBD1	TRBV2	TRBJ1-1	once	CASSQGGPNTEAFF	TGTGCCAGCAGCCAGGGGGGGCCGAACACTGAAGCTTTCTTT
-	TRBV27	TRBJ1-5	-	CASSLSIPGRDDQPQHF	TGTGCCAGCAGTTTATCGATACCGGGGCGCGATGATCAGCCCCAGCATTTT
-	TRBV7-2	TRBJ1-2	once	CASSLMSGIENYGYTF	TGTGCCAGCAGCTTAATGTCAGGGATAGAGAACTATGGCTACACCTTC
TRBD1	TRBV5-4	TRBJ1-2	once	CASSADRGYGYTF	TGTGCCAGTTCAGCGGACAGGGGGTATGGCTACACCTTC
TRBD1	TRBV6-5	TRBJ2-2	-	CASGRQGLPGELFF	TGTGCCAGCGGGCGACAGGGGCTACCCGGGGAGCTGTTTTTT
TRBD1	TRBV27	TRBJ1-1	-	CASSWTGGGEAFF	TGTGCCAGTTCCTGGACAGGCGGTGGTGAAGCTTTCTTT
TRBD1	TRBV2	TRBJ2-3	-	CAIVPDRENTDTQYF	TGTGCCATCGTACCGGACAGGGAAAACACAGATACGCAGTATTTT
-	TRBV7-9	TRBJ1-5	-	CASSSSEGHQPQHF	TGTGCCAGCAGCTCCTCGGAGGGGCATCAGCCCCAGCATTTT
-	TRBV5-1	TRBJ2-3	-	CASGLGDGNTDTQYF	TGCGCCAGCGGATTGGGGGACGGGAATACAGATACGCAGTATTTT
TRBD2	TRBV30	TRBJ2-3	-	CAWSVGGGAADTQYF	TGTGCCTGGAGTGTAGGCGGGGGGGCCGCAGATACGCAGTATTTT
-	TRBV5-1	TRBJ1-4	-	CASSLEASEKLFF	TGCGCCAGCAGCTTGGAAGCGAGCGAAAAACTGTTTTTT
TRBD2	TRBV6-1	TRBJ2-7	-	CASFRTSGNYEQYF	TGTGCCAGCTTCCGGACTAGCGGTAACTACGAGCAGTACTTC
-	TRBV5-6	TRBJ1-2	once	CASSLAAGPTASYTF	TGTGCCAGCAGCTTGGCGGCGGGACCCACTGCTAGCTACACCTTC
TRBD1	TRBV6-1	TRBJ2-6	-	CASSEALDRFSGANVLTF	TGTGCCAGCAGTGAAGCCCTGGACAGGTTCTCTGGGGCCAACGTCCTGACTTTC
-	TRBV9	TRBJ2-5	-	CASSPSNQETQYF	TGTGCCAGCAGCCCCTCAAACCAAGAGACCCAGTACTTC
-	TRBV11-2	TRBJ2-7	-	CASSQQGWDEQYF	TGTGCCAGCAGCCAACAGGGTTGGGACGAGCAGTACTTC